Reported below is one T cell receptor (beta chain). These data come from a study of T cell changes during pregnancy in multiple sclerosis. Assay: immunoSEQ multiplex PCR; the TCRdb copy retains only in-frame clones and omits some. The sample contains about 59,000 clones, 93% of which appear only once. Deletions cut 3 bases from V and 7 bases from J, with 10 bases between. Germline CDR1 MGHDK, CDR2 SYGVNS. The CDR3 sequence is 12 residues long. The receptor comes from a female donor with multiple sclerosis, enrolled in a pregnancy study. The J gene is TRBJ2-7, the V gene TRBV25-1; D is unclear. Specimen: CD8+ T cells from peripheral blood mononuclear cells, collected in the third trimester of pregnancy. In DNA form, the CDR3 reads TGTGCCAGCAGTGAGCCCTTCCGGGAGCAGTACTTC. Residues: CASSEPFREQYF.